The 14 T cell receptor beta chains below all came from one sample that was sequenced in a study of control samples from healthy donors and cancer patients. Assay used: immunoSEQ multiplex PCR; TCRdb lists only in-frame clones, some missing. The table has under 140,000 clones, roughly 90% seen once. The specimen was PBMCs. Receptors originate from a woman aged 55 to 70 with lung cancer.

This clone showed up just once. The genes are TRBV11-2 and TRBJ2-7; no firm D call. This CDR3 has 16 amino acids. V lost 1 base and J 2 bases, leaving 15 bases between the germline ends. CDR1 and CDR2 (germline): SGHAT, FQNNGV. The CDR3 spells CASSLGENPGAYEQYF. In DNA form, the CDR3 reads TGTGCCAGCAGCTTAGGTGAGAACCCCGGAGCCTACGAGCAGTACTTC.

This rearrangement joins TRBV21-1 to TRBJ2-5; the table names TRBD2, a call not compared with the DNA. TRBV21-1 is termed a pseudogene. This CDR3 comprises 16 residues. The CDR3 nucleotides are TGTGCCAGCAGCAAGGGACTAGCGGGAGTTCGGGAGACCCAGTACTTC. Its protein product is CASSKGLAGVRETQYF.

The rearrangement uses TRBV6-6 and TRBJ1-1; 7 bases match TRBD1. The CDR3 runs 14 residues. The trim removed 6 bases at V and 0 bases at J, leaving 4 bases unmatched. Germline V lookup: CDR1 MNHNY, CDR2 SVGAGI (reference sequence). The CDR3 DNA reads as TGTGCCAGCAGCCTGGGACAGATGAACACTGAAGCTTTCTTT. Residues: CASSLGQMNTEAFF.

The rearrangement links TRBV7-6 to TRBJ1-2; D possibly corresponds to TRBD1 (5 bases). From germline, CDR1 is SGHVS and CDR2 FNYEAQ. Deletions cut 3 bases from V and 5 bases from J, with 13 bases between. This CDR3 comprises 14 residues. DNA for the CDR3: TGTGCCAGCAGCTTGGACATCGCTGGATATGGCTACACCTTC. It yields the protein CASSLDIAGYGYTF.

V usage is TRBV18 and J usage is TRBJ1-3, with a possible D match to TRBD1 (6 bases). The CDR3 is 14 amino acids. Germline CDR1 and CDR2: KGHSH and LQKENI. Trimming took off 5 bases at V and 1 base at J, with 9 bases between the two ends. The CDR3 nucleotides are TGTGCCAGCTCAGAACAGGGATCTGGAAACACCATATATTTT. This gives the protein CASSEQGSGNTIYF.

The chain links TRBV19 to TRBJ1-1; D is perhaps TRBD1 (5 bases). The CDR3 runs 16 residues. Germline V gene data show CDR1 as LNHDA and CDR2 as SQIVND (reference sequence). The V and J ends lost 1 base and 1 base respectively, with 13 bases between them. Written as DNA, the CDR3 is TGTGCCAGTAGTATAGCCTCGGCAGGGTCGAACACTGAAGCTTTCTTT. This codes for CASSIASAGSNTEAFF.

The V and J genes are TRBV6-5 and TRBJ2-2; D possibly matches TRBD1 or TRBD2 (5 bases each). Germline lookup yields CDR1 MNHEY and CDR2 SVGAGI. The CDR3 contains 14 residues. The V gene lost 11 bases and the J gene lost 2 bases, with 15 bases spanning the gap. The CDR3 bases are TGTGCCTCATCCCGGGACCACAACACCGGGGAGCTGTTTTTT. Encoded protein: CASSRDHNTGELFF.

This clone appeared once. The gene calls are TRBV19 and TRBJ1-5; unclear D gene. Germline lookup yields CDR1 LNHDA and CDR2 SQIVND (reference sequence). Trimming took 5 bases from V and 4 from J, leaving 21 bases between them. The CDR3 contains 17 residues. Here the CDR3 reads CASSYSQPRNPNQPQHF. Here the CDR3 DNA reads TGTGCCAGTAGTTACTCCCAGCCGAGGAACCCTAATCAGCCCCAGCATTTT.

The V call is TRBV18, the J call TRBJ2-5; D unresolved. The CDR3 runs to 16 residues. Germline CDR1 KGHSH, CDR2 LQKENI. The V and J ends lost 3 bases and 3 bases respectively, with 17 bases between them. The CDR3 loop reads CASSPFGGKFKETQYF. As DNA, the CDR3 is TGTGCCAGCTCACCTTTTGGCGGAAAATTCAAAGAGACCCAGTACTTC.

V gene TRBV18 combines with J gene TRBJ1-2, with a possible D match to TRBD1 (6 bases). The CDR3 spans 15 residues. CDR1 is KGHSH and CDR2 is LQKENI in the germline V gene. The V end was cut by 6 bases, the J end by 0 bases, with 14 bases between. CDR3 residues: CASSPGASSNYGYTF. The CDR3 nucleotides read TGTGCCAGCTCCCCAGGGGCCTCTTCTAACTATGGCTACACCTTC.

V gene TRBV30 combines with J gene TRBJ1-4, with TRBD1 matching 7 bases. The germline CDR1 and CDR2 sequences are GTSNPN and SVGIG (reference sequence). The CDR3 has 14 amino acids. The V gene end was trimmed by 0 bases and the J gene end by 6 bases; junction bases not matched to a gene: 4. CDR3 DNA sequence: TGTGCCTGGAGTGTAACAGGGGCGGATGAAAAACTGTTTTTT. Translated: CAWSVTGADEKLFF.

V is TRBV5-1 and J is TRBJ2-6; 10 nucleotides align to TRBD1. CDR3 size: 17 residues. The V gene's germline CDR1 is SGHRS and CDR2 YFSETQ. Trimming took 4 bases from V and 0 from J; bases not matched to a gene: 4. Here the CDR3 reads CASSPTGGPSGANVLTF. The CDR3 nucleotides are TGCGCCAGCAGCCCGACAGGGGGCCCCTCTGGGGCCAACGTCCTGACTTTC.

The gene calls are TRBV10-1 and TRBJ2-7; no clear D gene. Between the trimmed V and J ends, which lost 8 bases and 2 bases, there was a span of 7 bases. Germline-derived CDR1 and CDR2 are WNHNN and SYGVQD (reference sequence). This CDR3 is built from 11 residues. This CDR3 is CASGKPYEQYF. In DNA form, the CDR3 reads TGCGCCAGCGGGAAGCCCTACGAGCAGTACTTC.

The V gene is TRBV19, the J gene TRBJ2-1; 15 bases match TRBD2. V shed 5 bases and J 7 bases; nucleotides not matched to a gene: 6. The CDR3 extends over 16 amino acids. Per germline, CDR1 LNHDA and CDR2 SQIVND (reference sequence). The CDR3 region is CASSVSGTSGRNEQFF. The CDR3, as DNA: TGTGCCAGTAGTGTATCCGGGACTAGCGGGAGGAATGAGCAGTTCTTC.